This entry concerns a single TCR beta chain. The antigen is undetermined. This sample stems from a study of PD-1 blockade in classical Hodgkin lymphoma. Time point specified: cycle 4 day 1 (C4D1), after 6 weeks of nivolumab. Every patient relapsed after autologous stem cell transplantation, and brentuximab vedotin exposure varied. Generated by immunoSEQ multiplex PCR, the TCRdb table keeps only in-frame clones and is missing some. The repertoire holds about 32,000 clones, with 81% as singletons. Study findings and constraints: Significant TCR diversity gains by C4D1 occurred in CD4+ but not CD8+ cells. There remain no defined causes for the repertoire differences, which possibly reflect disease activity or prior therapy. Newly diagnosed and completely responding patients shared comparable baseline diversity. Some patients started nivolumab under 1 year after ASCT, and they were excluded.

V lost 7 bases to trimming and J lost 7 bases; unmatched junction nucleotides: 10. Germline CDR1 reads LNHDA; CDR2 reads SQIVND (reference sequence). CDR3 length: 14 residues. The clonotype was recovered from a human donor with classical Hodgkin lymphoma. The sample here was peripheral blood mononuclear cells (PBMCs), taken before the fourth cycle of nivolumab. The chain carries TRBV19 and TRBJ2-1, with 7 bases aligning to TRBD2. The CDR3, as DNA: TGTGCCAGTAAAGAGCGGGGCAAAATGAATGAGCAGTTCTTC. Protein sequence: CASKERGKMNEQFF.